The rows below give T cell receptor beta chains drawn from one sample of a study of molecular identifiers for immune sequencing clone quantification. TCRdb reprocessed the PCR reads via MiXCR and lists one record per CDR3 protein. The table has some 65,000 distinct CDR3 sequences, 18% seen once. Sequencing was performed on naive CD8+ T cells from blood, with Jurkat cell RNA spiked in. All receptors derive from a human donor in good health. Some libraries in this study had Jurkat cell RNA spiked in. Both conserved end residues are part of each CDR3. D genes are given only for firm matches. Where a row states a size, it is once, few, many or the class of an expanded clone; other rows omit it.

TRBJ1-2 NA NA TRBV6-5 TGTGCCAGCAATTCAGCCCAGGAGCCCTATGGCTACACCTTC CASNSAQEPYGYTF
TRBJ2-7 many NA TRBV20-1 TGCAGTGCTAGAGATTCCGACGGGTACGAGCAGTACTTC CSARDSDGYEQYF
TRBJ1-1 many TRBD1 TRBV4-1 TGCGCCAGCAGCCATACAGGGGGAGACACTGAAGCTTTCTTT CASSHTGGDTEAFF
TRBJ1-5 many NA TRBV28 TGTGCCAGCAGACCCCGTGGGGGGGCCAATCAGCCCCAGCATTTT CASRPRGGANQPQHF
TRBJ2-3 many NA TRBV7-2 TGTGCCAGCAGCTTAGGCTGGCGGGGACCCACAGATACGCAGTATTTT CASSLGWRGPTDTQYF
TRBJ1-1 few NA TRBV28 TGTGCCAGCAGTTTCGGCCCAGGGGAAGACACTGAAGCTTTCTTT CASSFGPGEDTEAFF
TRBJ2-1 many TRBD2 TRBV20-1 TGCAGTGCCACAAAGACATATCCGGGACTAGCGGGAGAAGAGCAGTTCTTC CSATKTYPGLAGEEQFF
TRBJ2-1 few TRBD2 TRBV12-3/TRBV12-4 TGTGCCAGCAGCGCCCGACTAGCGGCCTCCTACAATGAGCAGTTCTTC CASSARLAASYNEQFF
TRBJ1-2 many TRBD1 TRBV11-1 TGTGCCAGCAGCCCATGGACAGGGGACTATGGCTACACCTTC CASSPWTGDYGYTF
TRBJ2-1 NA TRBD2 TRBV11-2 TGTGCCAGCACCAGACGGGAGGGCCTCAATGAGCAGTTCTTC CASTRREGLNEQFF
TRBJ2-1 few NA TRBV7-8 TGTGCCAGCAGCTTAGTGGTCCATGAGCAGTTCTTC CASSLVVHEQFF
TRBJ1-2 few NA TRBV13 TGTGCCAGCAGCTTAGATGGGAACTATGGCTACACCTTC CASSLDGNYGYTF
TRBJ2-5 many NA TRBV20-1 TGCAGTGCTAGAGAACAGCTGGACAGAGTCCAAGAGACCCAGTACTTC CSAREQLDRVQETQYF
TRBJ2-5 many NA TRBV29-1 TGCAGCGTTGAACCAGCGGAGGTTCAAGAGACCCAGTACTTC CSVEPAEVQETQYF
TRBJ2-1 few NA TRBV27 TGTGCCAGCAGTTTATCATGGACCAGCAACAATGAGCAGTTCTTC CASSLSWTSNNEQFF
TRBJ2-7 few TRBD1 TRBV29-1 TGCAGCGTCCTCGGACAGGCCGCCAACGAGCAGTACTTC CSVLGQAANEQYF
TRBJ2-7 NA TRBD2 TRBV30 TGTGCCTGGAGTGCCCCAAAACTAGCGGACTACGAGCAGTACTTC CAWSAPKLADYEQYF
TRBJ2-1 many TRBD2 TRBV7-2 TGTGCCAGCAGCTTAGTTAAAGGCGTGAGTCTAGCGGGTTACAATGAGCAGTTCTTC CASSLVKGVSLAGYNEQFF
TRBJ2-7 many NA TRBV2 TGTGCCAGCCAGGCGGGATCCTCCTACGAGCAGTACTTC CASQAGSSYEQYF
TRBJ2-3 many NA TRBV28 TGTGCCAGCAGTGGAAACCGGGACAACACAGATACGCAGTATTTT CASSGNRDNTDTQYF
TRBJ2-1 many NA TRBV7-9 TGTGCCAGCAGCCAAATACAGGGTGCCATCAATGAGCAGTTCTTC CASSQIQGAINEQFF
TRBJ2-7 NA TRBD1 TRBV19 TGTGCCAGTAGTCCGGGGACAGGGACCTACGAGCAGTACTTC CASSPGTGTYEQYF
TRBJ2-7 many NA TRBV9 TGTGCCAGCAGCGTAGAGGAGGGGAATAGGGAGCAGTACTTC CASSVEEGNREQYF
TRBJ1-2 many TRBD1 TRBV10-3 TGTGCCATCAGTGGGGGGACAGCGAAAAATCACTATGGCTACACCTTC CAISGGTAKNHYGYTF
TRBJ1-2 many TRBD1 TRBV28 TGTGCCAGCAGGGGGACAGGGAACTATGGCTACACCTTC CASRGTGNYGYTF
TRBJ2-1 NA NA TRBV28 TGTGCCAGCAGTCCTGCACCGGACTACGGATACAATGAGCAGTTCTTC CASSPAPDYGYNEQFF
TRBJ2-1 many TRBD1 TRBV29-1 TGCAGCTTCAAAAGCCCTGACAGGGGGAATGAGCAGTTCTTC CSFKSPDRGNEQFF
TRBJ2-5 many TRBD2 TRBV14 TGTGCCAGCAGCCCCTTTACCCCCTGGCGGGAGGAAGGATGGACCGAAGAGACCCAGTACTTC CASSPFTPWREEGWTEETQYF
TRBJ2-7 many NA TRBV6-2/TRBV6-3 TGTGCCAGCAGTTACACCTCCGGGACCATAGAGCAGTACTTC CASSYTSGTIEQYF
TRBJ2-5 NA NA TRBV2 TGTGCCAGCGCGGCAGTACCCACTGATCGGAAAGACTTC CASAAVPTDRKDF
TRBJ2-3 many TRBD2 TRBV5-1 TGCGCCAGCAGCCATGCTACTAGCGGGAGTCTTCGCACAGATACGCAGTATTTT CASSHATSGSLRTDTQYF
TRBJ2-4 many NA TRBV5-4 TGTGCCAGCAGCCCACCCGACTTGAACATTCAGTACTTC CASSPPDLNIQYF
TRBJ2-3 many TRBD2 TRBV28 TGTGCCAGCAGAGCGGGGGCGGGAGCAACAGATACGCAGTATTTT CASRAGAGATDTQYF
TRBJ2-7 NA TRBD1 TRBV11-2 TGTGCCAGCAGCCACGACAGGGGTCTTCACGAGCAGTACTTC CASSHDRGLHEQYF
TRBJ1-3 many TRBD1 TRBV7-9 TGTGCCAGCAGCTCCGGGACAGCTGGAAACACCATATATTTT CASSSGTAGNTIYF
TRBJ1-6 many NA TRBV7-8 TGTGCCAGCAGCTTAGAGGGGAACGCTGCATATTCACCCCTCCACTTT CASSLEGNAAYSPLHF
TRBJ1-1 few NA TRBV4-1 TGCGCCAGCAGCCAGGACGCAGGGATCGTAAACACTGAAGCTTTCTTT CASSQDAGIVNTEAFF
TRBJ2-3 many NA TRBV7-9 TGTGCCAGCAGCTTGGACGGAGATTTCACAGATACGCAGTATTTT CASSLDGDFTDTQYF
TRBJ2-3 many TRBD2 TRBV7-8 TGTGCCAGCAGACGATCGACTAGCGGGAGAAAGAAGGCGGGGACAGATACGCAGTATTTT CASRRSTSGRKKAGTDTQYF
TRBJ2-7 many TRBD2 TRBV5-4 TGTGCCAGCAGCTTTGAACCGGGACTAGCTGCCGAGCAGTACTTC CASSFEPGLAAEQYF
TRBJ2-7 NA NA TRBV11-2 TGTGCCAGCAGCTTAGGGGTAGGGGACGAGCAGTACTTC CASSLGVGDEQYF
TRBJ2-5 many NA TRBV29-1 TGCAGCGTTGAAGCCTCCCAAGAGACCCAGTACTTC CSVEASQETQYF
TRBJ1-1 many NA TRBV24-1 TGTGCCACCAGTGATGGCCGGACAGTTGGTGAAGCTTTCTTT CATSDGRTVGEAFF
TRBJ2-7 many NA TRBV24-1 TGTGCCACCAGTGATCCTGACAGCCCCTACGAGCAGTACTTC CATSDPDSPYEQYF
TRBJ2-7 NA NA TRBV25-1 TGTGCCAGCAGTGAGTTCAGGGGTTTTGAGCAGTACTTC CASSEFRGFEQYF
TRBJ2-7 many NA TRBV24-1 TGTGCCACCAGTGGTACAGGTTCTTCCTACGAGCAGTACTTC CATSGTGSSYEQYF
TRBJ1-1 many NA TRBV12-3/TRBV12-4 TGTGCCAGCAGTTTTATCGGGATCGGATTGACTGAAGCTTTCTTT CASSFIGIGLTEAFF
TRBJ2-3 NA NA TRBV4-1 TGCGCCAGCAGCCAAGGAATTACAACAGGGTCGGTTGGAGATACGCAGTATTTT CASSQGITTGSVGDTQYF
TRBJ2-3 NA TRBD2 TRBV5-1 TGCGCCAGCAGCCAAATAGCGGGTAGCACAGATACGCAGTATTTT CASSQIAGSTDTQYF